Listed below are T cell receptor beta chains from one sample, sequenced in a study of control samples from healthy donors and cancer patients. Data came from immunoSEQ multiplex PCR; TCRdb stores just in-frame clones and leaves some out. The table records fewer than 90,000 clones, nearly 90% of them present only once. Material for sequencing was blood. The receptors originated from a woman aged 45 to 65 in good health. The CDR3 runs from the conserved cysteine through the conserved F or W. D genes are given only for firm matches. Size is stated for part of the rows, as once, few or many counts, or as a class when the clone is expanded.

V	J	size	D	CDR3	DNA
TRBV30	TRBJ2-1	.	TRBD2	CAWRSGNSYNEQFF	TGTGCCTGGAGGAGCGGGAACTCCTACAATGAGCAGTTCTTC
TRBV19	TRBJ1-5	.	.	CASSIFRGGANQPQHF	TGTGCCAGTAGTATCTTTCGGGGAGGGGCCAATCAGCCCCAGCATTTT
TRBV5-1	TRBJ2-3	.	.	CASKPRDLTHNTQYF	TGCGCCAGCAAACCCCGGGACTTAACTCACAATACGCAGTATTTT
TRBV7-8	TRBJ2-2	.	.	CASSPRSPPTGELFF	TGTGCCAGCAGCCCCCGGTCCCCCCCAACCGGGGAGCTGTTTTTT
TRBV3-1/TRBV3-2	TRBJ1-1	.	TRBD1	CASSKTGTTEAFF	TGTGCCAGCAGCAAGACAGGGACCACTGAAGCTTTCTTT
TRBV11-2	TRBJ2-3	.	.	CASSLGTDTQYF	TGTGCCAGCAGCTTAGGGACAGATACGCAGTATTTT
TRBV2	TRBJ1-3	.	.	CASSEGAGGLGNTIYF	TGTGCCAGCAGTGAAGGGGCCGGAGGGCTCGGAAACACCATATATTTT
TRBV29-1	TRBJ1-4	.	TRBD1	CSVTGTGATNEKLFF	TGCAGCGTTACCGGGACAGGAGCAACTAATGAAAAACTGTTTTTT
TRBV6-5	TRBJ1-5	.	TRBD1	CASMATNRGYQPQHF	TGTGCCAGCATGGCCACAAACAGGGGTTATCAGCCCCAGCATTTT
TRBV7-6	TRBJ1-1	once	TRBD1	CASSARPGQGSTMNTEAFF	TGTGCCAGCAGCGCAAGACCGGGACAGGGGAGTACCATGAACACTGAAGCTTTCTTT
TRBV7-9	TRBJ1-6	.	TRBD1	CASRYKRQGIYSPLHF	TGTGCCAGCAGATACAAAAGACAGGGAATTTATTCACCCCTCCACTTT
TRBV29-1	TRBJ1-2	.	.	CSVTQGAVSDGYTF	TGCAGCGTGACACAGGGTGCCGTGAGTGATGGCTACACCTTC
TRBV7-2	TRBJ2-1	once	.	CASQPRVNEQFF	TGTGCCAGTCAGCCCAGAGTCAATGAGCAGTTCTTC
TRBV5-5	TRBJ2-2	.	.	CASSSLGPGNTGELFF	TGTGCCAGCAGCTCCTTAGGGCCCGGGAACACCGGGGAGCTGTTTTTT
TRBV6-6	TRBJ1-2	.	.	CASSFISSYTF	TGTGCCAGCAGTTTTATAAGCTCCTACACCTTC
TRBV7-9	TRBJ2-7	.	.	CASSHTGGPYSYEQYF	TGTGCCAGCAGCCACACCGGCGGGCCCTACTCCTACGAGCAGTACTTC
TRBV19	TRBJ1-1	.	TRBD1	CASGDRGFTEAFF	TGTGCCAGTGGGGACAGGGGATTCACTGAAGCTTTCTTT
TRBV13	TRBJ1-1	.	.	CASSLFRLNTEAFF	TGTGCCAGCAGCTTATTTAGGTTGAACACTGAAGCTTTCTTT
TRBV5-4	TRBJ2-1	.	TRBD1	CASSLSVTGVYNEQFF	TGTGCCAGCAGCTTGTCTGTTACAGGGGTCTACAATGAGCAGTTCTTC
TRBV7-2	TRBJ2-4	.	.	CASSLEASFNIQYF	TGTGCCAGCAGCTTAGAAGCTAGCTTCAACATTCAGTACTTC
TRBV3-1/TRBV3-2	TRBJ1-5	.	.	CASSQGSYQPQHF	TGTGCCAGCAGCCAAGGGTCTTATCAGCCCCAGCATTTT
TRBV2	TRBJ1-2	.	.	CASSGGQGFYGYTF	TGTGCCAGCAGTGGGGGTCAGGGGTTCTATGGCTACACCTTC
TRBV19	TRBJ1-2	.	.	CASSSGQIYGYTF	TGTGCCAGTAGTTCGGGACAAATCTATGGCTACACCTTC
TRBV6-5	TRBJ1-1	.	.	CASTSWTEAFF	TGTGCCAGCACCTCTTGGACTGAAGCTTTCTTT
TRBV5-1	TRBJ1-1	.	TRBD1	CATQTDRGAEAFF	TGCGCCACCCAGACAGACAGGGGCGCTGAAGCTTTCTTT
TRBV14	TRBJ1-2	.	.	CASSQDPLGGYTF	TGTGCCAGCAGCCAAGATCCTTTAGGGGGCTACACCTTC
TRBV6-1	TRBJ1-4	few	.	CASSEIDSGLANEKLFF	TGTGCCAGCAGTGAAATTGATTCGGGGTTGGCTAATGAAAAACTGTTTTTT
TRBV6-1	TRBJ1-2	.	.	CASSDARAHGYTF	TGTGCCAGCAGTGATGCCAGGGCGCATGGCTACACCTTC
TRBV6-5	TRBJ2-1	once	.	CASSYRAGPRFF	TGTGCCAGCAGTTATCGGGCAGGGCCAAGGTTCTTC
TRBV5-4	TRBJ2-1	.	.	CASSSQGTSSYNEQFF	TGTGCCAGCAGCTCACAGGGTACTAGCTCCTACAATGAGCAGTTCTTC